This T cell receptor beta chain was sequenced in a study of identical twins. Germline V CDR1 and CDR2: LNHDA, SQIVND (reference sequence). With 7 bases removed from V and 7 bases from J, the gap between germline ends came to 13 bases. This CDR3 comprises 12 residues. About this clonotype: No antigen is known for it.

General study findings and limits: Twin sharing of out-of-frame TCR alpha was underestimated by models in monozygotic pairs. There is a chance that invariant MAIT and iNKT cells partially muddied zero-insertion analyses. Insertions were reduced in abundant cord blood beta clonotypes but not in memory repertoires.

Unique molecular identifiers were present on the cDNA, and a universal primer site came from template switching. TCRdb reprocessed the 5' RACE reads with MiXCR, giving one entry per CDR3 protein. Of about 390,000 distinct CDR3 sequences listed, roughly 9% are singletons. Sequencing was done on a sample of naive T cells sorted from blood. The sequence was collected from a woman aged 45-65 years in good health. The chain couples TRBV19 to TRBJ1-2; D is uncertain. This CDR3 reads CASTRVGFGYTF. CDR3 nucleotides: TGTGCCAGTACACGGGTGGGGTTTGGCTACACCTTC.